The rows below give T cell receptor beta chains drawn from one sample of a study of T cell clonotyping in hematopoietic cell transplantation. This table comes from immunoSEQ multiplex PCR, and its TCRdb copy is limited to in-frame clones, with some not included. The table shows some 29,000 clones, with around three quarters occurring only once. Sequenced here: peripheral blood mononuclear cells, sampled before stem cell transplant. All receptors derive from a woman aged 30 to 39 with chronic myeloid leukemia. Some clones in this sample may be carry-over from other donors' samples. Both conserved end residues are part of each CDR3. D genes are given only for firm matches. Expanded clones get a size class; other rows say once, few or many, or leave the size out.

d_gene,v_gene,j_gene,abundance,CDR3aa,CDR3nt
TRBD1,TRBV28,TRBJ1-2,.,CASSLAGQGDGYTF,TGTGCCAGCAGTTTAGCGGGACAGGGTGATGGCTACACCTTC
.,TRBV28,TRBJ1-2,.,CASSAPGHSYGYTF,TGTGCCAGCAGTGCCCCGGGACACTCCTATGGCTACACCTTC
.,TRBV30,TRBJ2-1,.,CAWTPGSDNEQFF,TGTGCCTGGACCCCAGGCTCCGACAATGAGCAGTTCTTC
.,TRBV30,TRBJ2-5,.,CAWSVRRGQTQYF,TGTGCCTGGAGTGTAAGGCGGGGGCAGACCCAGTACTTC
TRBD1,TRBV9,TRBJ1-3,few,CASSTRTGEIYF,TGTGCCAGCAGCACTCGAACAGGGGAGATCTATTTT
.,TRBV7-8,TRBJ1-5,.,CASSLASVIQPQHF,TGTGCCAGCAGCTTAGCGTCGGTAATTCAGCCCCAGCATTTT
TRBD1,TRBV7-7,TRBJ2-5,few,CASSLGPGGETQYF,TGTGCTAGCAGCTTAGGACCAGGGGGAGAGACCCAGTACTTC
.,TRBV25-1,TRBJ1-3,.,CASSGGEIRNTIYF,TGTGCCAGCAGTGGAGGGGAAATTAGGAACACCATATATTTT
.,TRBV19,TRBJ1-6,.,CASSIVGGRQNSPLHF,TGTGCCAGTAGTATAGTGGGAGGGAGGCAGAATTCACCCCTCCACTTT
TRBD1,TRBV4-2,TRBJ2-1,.,CASSQVGTDLNEQFF,TGTGCCAGCAGCCAAGTCGGGACAGATCTCAATGAGCAGTTCTTC
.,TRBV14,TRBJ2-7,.,CASSQGSFYEQYF,TGTGCCAGCAGCCAAGGGTCCTTCTACGAGCAGTACTTC
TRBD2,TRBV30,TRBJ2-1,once,CAWTQRGLGYNEQFF,TGTGCCTGGACTCAGCGGGGGCTTGGGTACAATGAGCAGTTCTTC
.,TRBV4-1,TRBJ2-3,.,CASSQGPAAGATDTQYF,TGCGCCAGCAGCCAAGGGCCAGCGGCGGGGGCCACAGATACGCAGTATTTT
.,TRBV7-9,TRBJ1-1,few,CASSFTNEAFF,TGTGCCAGCAGCTTCACAAATGAAGCTTTCTTT
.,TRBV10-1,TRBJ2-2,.,CASSADSPGNTGELFF,TGCGCCAGCAGTGCTGACAGTCCCGGGAACACCGGGGAGCTGTTTTTT
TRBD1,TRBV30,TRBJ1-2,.,CAWSLFNDRGEVYTF,TGTGCCTGGAGCCTGTTCAACGACAGGGGTGAAGTCTACACCTTC
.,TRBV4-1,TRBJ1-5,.,CASSQDGGRSNQPQHF,TGCGCCAGCAGCCAAGATGGGGGCAGGAGCAATCAGCCCCAGCATTTT
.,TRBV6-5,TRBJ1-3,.,CASSARGAPWEYF,TGTGCCAGCAGTGCCCGGGGAGCCCCCTGGGAATATTTT
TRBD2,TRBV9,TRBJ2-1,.,CASSVVAAGGYNEQFF,TGTGCCAGCAGCGTAGTGGCCGCGGGGGGCTACAATGAGCAGTTCTTC
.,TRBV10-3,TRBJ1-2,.,CAIRANYGYTF,TGTGCCATCAGGGCTAACTATGGCTACACCTTC
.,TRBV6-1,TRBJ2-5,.,CASSEVGGRETQYF,TGTGCCAGCAGTGAAGTCGGGGGCCGGGAGACCCAGTACTTC
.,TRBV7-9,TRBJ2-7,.,CASSTRSYEQYF,TGTGCCAGCAGCACCCGCTCCTACGAGCAGTACTTC
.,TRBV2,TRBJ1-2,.,CASSPQQANYGYTF,TGTGCCAGCAGCCCCCAGCAAGCTAACTATGGCTACACCTTC
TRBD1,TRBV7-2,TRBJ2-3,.,CASSPTPGGDGTDTQYF,TGTGCCAGCAGCCCGACCCCAGGGGGCGATGGCACAGATACGCAGTATTTT
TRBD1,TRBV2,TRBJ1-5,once,CASRDRRGGTQHF,TGTGCCAGCAGGGACAGGCGGGGGGGGACCCAGCATTTT
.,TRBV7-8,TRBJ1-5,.,CASSLARWGNQPQHF,TGTGCCAGCAGCTTAGCGCGGTGGGGGAATCAGCCCCAGCATTTT
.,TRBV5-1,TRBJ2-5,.,CASSSWGPGEQETQYF,TGCGCCAGCAGCTCATGGGGGCCGGGAGAGCAAGAGACCCAGTACTTC
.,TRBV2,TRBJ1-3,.,CASSELGNTIYF,TGTGCCAGCAGTGAACTGGGAAACACCATATATTTT
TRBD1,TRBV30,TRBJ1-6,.,CAWGKGQGHGSPLHF,TGTGCCTGGGGCAAAGGACAGGGGCACGGTTCACCCCTCCACTTT
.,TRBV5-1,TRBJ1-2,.,CASSPGGSANYGYTF,TGCGCCAGCAGCCCCGGGGGATCAGCTAACTATGGCTACACCTTC
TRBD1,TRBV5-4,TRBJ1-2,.,CASSPDREGYTF,TGTGCCAGCAGCCCGGACAGGGAGGGCTACACCTTC
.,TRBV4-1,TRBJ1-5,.,CASSQVFTQGNQPQHF,TGCGCCAGCAGCCAAGTTTTCACACAGGGAAATCAGCCCCAGCATTTT
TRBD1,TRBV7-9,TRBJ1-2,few,CASSPGGVRYGYTF,TGTGCCAGCAGCCCAGGGGGCGTGCGGTATGGCTACACCTTC
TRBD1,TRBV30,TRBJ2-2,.,CAWRGGQAGTGELFF,TGTGCCTGGAGGGGGGGACAGGCAGGCACCGGGGAGCTGTTTTTT
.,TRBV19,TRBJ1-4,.,CASKGAGEGNEKLFF,TGTGCCAGTAAAGGAGCGGGGGAGGGGAATGAAAAACTGTTTTTT
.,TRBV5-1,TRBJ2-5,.,CASMPLGTQYF,TGCGCCAGCATGCCCCTAGGGACCCAGTACTTC
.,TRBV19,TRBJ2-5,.,CASSWGEGTQYF,TGTGCCAGTAGTTGGGGGGAAGGGACCCAGTACTTC
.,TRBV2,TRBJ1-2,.,CASSRVTVDYGYTF,TGTGCCAGCAGTCGAGTGACAGTAGACTATGGCTACACCTTC
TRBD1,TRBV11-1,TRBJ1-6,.,CASSFRGQGQSPLHF,TGTGCCAGCAGCTTCAGGGGACAGGGGCAGTCACCCCTCCACTTT
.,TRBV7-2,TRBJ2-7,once,CASSPPSLGKGSEQYF,TGTGCCAGCAGCCCTCCTAGCCTTGGGAAAGGATCCGAGCAGTACTTC
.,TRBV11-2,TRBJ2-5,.,CASSSHRYQETQYF,TGTGCCAGCAGCTCTCACAGGTACCAAGAGACCCAGTACTTC
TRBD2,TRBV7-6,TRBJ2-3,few,CASSLASGGRDTQYF,TGTGCCAGCAGCTTAGCTAGCGGGGGGAGAGATACGCAGTATTTT
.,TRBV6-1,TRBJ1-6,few,CASTQIYNSPLHF,TGTGCCAGCACTCAGATCTATAATTCACCCCTCCACTTT
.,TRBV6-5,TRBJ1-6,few,CASSRDSLSPLHF,TGTGCCAGCAGCCGAGACAGTTTATCACCCCTCCACTTT
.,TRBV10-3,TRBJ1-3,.,CAISDPGTGNTIYF,TGTGCCATCAGTGATCCAGGGACTGGAAACACCATATATTTT
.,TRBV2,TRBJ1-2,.,CASSEGSKNYGYTF,TGTGCCAGCTCCGAGGGAAGCAAGAACTATGGCTACACCTTC
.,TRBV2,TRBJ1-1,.,CASRYESNTEAFF,TGTGCCAGCCGATATGAGTCAAACACTGAAGCTTTCTTT
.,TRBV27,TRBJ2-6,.,CASSLGGTGANVLTF,TGTGCCAGCAGTTTAGGGGGAACGGGGGCCAACGTCCTGACTTTC
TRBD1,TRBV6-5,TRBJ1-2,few,CASIGTGEGYTF,TGTGCCAGCATAGGAACAGGGGAAGGCTACACCTTC
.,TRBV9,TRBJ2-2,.,CASSVASISGSGELFF,TGTGCCAGCAGCGTAGCAAGCATCTCAGGATCCGGGGAGCTGTTTTTT
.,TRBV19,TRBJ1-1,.,CASSRQVGTEAFF,TGTGCCAGTAGTAGGCAGGTGGGAACTGAAGCTTTCTTT
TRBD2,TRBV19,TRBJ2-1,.,CASSQRGGQDNEQFF,TGTGCCAGTAGTCAACGGGGGGGCCAGGACAATGAGCAGTTCTTC
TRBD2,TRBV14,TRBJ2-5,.,CASSHVLAGGLETQYF,TGTGCCAGCAGCCACGTTCTAGCGGGGGGGCTTGAGACCCAGTACTTC
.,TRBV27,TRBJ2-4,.,CASQSQGLAKNIQYF,TGTGCCAGCCAATCCCAGGGACTAGCCAAAAACATTCAGTACTTC
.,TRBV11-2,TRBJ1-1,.,CASSTQRSEAFF,TGTGCCAGCAGCACCCAGAGGTCTGAAGCTTTCTTT